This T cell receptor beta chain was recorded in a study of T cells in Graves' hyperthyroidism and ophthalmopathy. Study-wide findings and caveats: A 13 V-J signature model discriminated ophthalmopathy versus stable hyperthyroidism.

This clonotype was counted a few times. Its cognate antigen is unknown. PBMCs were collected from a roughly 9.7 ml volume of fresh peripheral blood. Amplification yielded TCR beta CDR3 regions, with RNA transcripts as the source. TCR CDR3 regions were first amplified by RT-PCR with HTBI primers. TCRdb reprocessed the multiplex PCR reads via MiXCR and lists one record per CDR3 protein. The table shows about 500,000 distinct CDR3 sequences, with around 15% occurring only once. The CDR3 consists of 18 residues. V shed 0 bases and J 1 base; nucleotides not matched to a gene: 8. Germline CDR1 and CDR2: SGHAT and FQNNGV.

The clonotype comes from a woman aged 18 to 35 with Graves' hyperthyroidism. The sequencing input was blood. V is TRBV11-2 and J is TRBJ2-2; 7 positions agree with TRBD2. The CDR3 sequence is CASSLDLGREGNTGELFF. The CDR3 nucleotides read TGTGCCAGCAGCTTAGATCTCGGCAGGGAGGGGAACACCGGGGAGCTGTTTTTT.